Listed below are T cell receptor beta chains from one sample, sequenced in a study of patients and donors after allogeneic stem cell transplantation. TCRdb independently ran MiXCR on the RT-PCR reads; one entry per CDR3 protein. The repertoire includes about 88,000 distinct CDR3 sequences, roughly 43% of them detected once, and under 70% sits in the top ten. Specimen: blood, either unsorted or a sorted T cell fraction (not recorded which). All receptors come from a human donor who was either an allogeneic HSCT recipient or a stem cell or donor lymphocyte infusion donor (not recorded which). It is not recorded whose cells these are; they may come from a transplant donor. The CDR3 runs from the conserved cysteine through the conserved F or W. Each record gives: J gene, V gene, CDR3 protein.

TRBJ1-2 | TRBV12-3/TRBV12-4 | CASSPQGAQFYGYTF
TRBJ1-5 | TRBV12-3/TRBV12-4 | CASSADRVNQPQHF
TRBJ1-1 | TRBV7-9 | CASSRAGQGHTEAFF
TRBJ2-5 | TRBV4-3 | CASSQDRSGETQYF
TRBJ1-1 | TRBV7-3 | CASSLEGQGRAFF
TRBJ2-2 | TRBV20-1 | CSARGTSGRERLGTGELFF
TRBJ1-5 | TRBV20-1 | CSAPETPSNQPQHF
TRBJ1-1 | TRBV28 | CASSLSNLMNTEAFF
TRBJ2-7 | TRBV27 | CASTRGGGGSYEQYF
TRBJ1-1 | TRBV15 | CAIPGRTNTEAFF